The present T cell receptor (beta chain) was sequenced within a study of cytomegalovirus exposure and HLA in healthy donors. Study findings and constraints: According to the study, roughly 160 TCR beta chains were cytomegalovirus-associated.

Germline V gives CDR1 SGHRS, CDR2 YFSETQ. The CDR3 runs 15 residues. V was shortened by 5 bases and J by 0 bases, with 12 bases between the two germline ends. With respect to this clone: Its cognate antigen is unknown.

Use of 60 Vbeta and 13 Jbeta primers characterized the PCR. This table comes from immunoSEQ multiplex PCR, and its TCRdb copy is limited to in-frame clones, with some not included. The sample holds about 190,000 clones, about 83% seen once. Sequenced input: PBMCs. The rearrangement links TRBV5-1 to TRBJ1-5, with a tentative D call TRBD1 (5 bases). The clonotype comes from a man in his forties in good health and CMV-seropositive. The CDR3 loop is CASSNTGDSNQPQHF. The CDR3 DNA follows: TGCGCCAGCAGTAATACGGGGGATAGCAATCAGCCCCAGCATTTT.